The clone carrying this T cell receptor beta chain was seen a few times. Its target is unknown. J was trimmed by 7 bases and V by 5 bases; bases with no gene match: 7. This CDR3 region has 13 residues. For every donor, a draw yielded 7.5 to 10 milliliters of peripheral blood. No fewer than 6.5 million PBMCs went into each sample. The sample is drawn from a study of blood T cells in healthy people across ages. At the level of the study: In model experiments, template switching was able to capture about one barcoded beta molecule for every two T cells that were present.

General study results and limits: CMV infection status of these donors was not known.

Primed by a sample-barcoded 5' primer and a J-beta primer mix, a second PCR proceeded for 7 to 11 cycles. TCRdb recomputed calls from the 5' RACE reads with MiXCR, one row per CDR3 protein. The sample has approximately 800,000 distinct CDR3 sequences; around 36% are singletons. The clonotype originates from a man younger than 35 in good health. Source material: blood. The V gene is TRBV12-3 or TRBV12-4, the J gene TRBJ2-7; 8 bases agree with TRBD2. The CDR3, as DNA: TGTGCCAGCAGTGATGGGACTAGTGGGGAGCAGTACTTC. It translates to CASSDGTSGEQYF.